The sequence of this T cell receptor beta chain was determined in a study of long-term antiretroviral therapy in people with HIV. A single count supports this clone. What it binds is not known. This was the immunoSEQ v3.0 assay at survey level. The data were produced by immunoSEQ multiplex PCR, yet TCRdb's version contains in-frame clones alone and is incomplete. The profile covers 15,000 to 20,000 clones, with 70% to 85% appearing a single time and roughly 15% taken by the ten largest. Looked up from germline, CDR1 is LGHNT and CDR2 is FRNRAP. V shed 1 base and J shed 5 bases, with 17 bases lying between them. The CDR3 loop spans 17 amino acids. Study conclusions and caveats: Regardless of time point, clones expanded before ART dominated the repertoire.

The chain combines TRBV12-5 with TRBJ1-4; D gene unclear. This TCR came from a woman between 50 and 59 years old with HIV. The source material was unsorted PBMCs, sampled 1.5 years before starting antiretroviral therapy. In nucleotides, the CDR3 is TGTGCTAGTGGTTTGGCTACGGGTCAAGGCGTCAATGAAAAACTGTTTTTT. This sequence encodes CASGLATGQGVNEKLFF.